Each of the 8 T cell receptor beta chains below was sequenced from the same sample in a study of radiation and T cells in renal cell carcinoma. Treatment noted: 15 Gy SBRT to primary tumor, nephrectomy 4 weeks later. Some clones are missing from TCRdb's copy, which holds only in-frame ones; the method was immunoSEQ multiplex PCR. Of under 6,500 clones in the sample, around half were seen once. The sample here was tumor tissue, taken from a patient whose treatment included radiotherapy and nephrectomy. The receptors shown here come from a man between 60 and 75 years old with renal cell carcinoma.

This chain uses TRBV9 with TRBJ2-1; 11 nucleotides match TRBD2. The junction had 4 bases not matched to a gene; V was cut back by 2 bases and J by 6 bases. The CDR3 covers 15 residues. Germline assignment: CDR1 SGDLS and CDR2 YYNGEE. The CDR3: CASSVSGRGSNEQFF. As DNA, the CDR3 is TGTGCCAGCAGCGTTAGCGGGAGGGGGTCCAATGAGCAGTTCTTC.

This chain uses TRBV21-1 with TRBJ2-5. TRBV21-1 is described as a pseudogene. The length of the CDR3 is 17 residues. The CDR3 reads CASKVRGAKSSQETQYF. The CDR3 bases are TGTGCCAGTAAAGTGAGGGGGGCGAAATCGAGCCAAGAGACCCAGTACTTC.

This clone was seen a single time. This sequence joins TRBV5-5 and TRBJ2-1; the D is unclear. V was clipped by 0 bases and J by 2 bases, with 12 bases between them. Looked up from germline, CDR1 is SGHKS and CDR2 is YYEKEE (reference sequence). The CDR3 loop spans 16 amino acids. This chain's CDR3 is CASSLGMRHPYNEQFF. The CDR3 DNA reads TGTGCCAGCAGCTTGGGGATGCGGCACCCCTACAATGAGCAGTTCTTC.

V and J are TRBV5-4 and TRBJ1-2; no definite D call. V lost 4 bases, J lost 1 base, and 14 bases lay in between. CDR3 length: 15 amino acids. The V gene's germline CDR1 is SGHNT and CDR2 YYREEE (reference sequence). The CDR3 loop is CASSLLVEVNYGYTF. CDR3 bases: TGTGCCAGCAGCCTACTGGTGGAAGTTAACTATGGCTACACCTTC.

V usage is TRBV11-2 and J usage is TRBJ2-7; 8 bases match TRBD2. There are 18 residues in the CDR3. Germline CDR1 and CDR2: SGHAT and FQNNGV. J lost 4 bases, V lost 5 bases, and 19 bases had no gene match. In nucleotides, the CDR3 is TGTGCCAGCAGCCCACGGGGGGGCAAGGGACCGGGGAAGTACGAGCAGTACTTC. This encodes CASSPRGGKGPGKYEQYF.

In this sample, this clone turned up a few times. This sequence joins TRBV6-5 and TRBJ1-5; possibly TRBD1 for D (5 bases). Trimming stripped 2 bases from V and 11 bases from J, with 13 bases between. This CDR3 is 13 amino acids long. Germline V gives CDR1 MNHEY, CDR2 SVGAGI. The CDR3 DNA sequence: TGTGCCAGCAGTTACGCGTCAGGGAAGACCCAGCATTTT. Its protein product is CASSYASGKTQHF.

This chain connects TRBV4-1 to TRBJ2-5, with 8 positions matching TRBD1. The germline V gene has CDR1 MGHRA and CDR2 YSYEKL. The CDR3 runs 15 residues. With 4 bases clipped from V and 5 bases from J, the junction kept 9 bases outside the gene matches. The CDR3 DNA reads as TGCGCCAGCAGCCTTGGTCAGGGGGCGCGGGAGACCCAGTACTTC. Translated, it gives CASSLGQGARETQYF.

This clone has only a few counts. The CDR3, as DNA: TGTGCCAGCAGCTTGTCCTGGAAGGCCAGCGAGAATGAAAAACTGTTTTTT. Translation gives CASSLSWKASENEKLFF. This chain joins TRBV7-2 and TRBJ1-4; D remains ambiguous. The CDR3 totals 17 residues. Trimming removed 3 bases from V and 5 bases from J, with 19 bases in between. Germline values: CDR1 SGHTA, CDR2 FQGNSA.